This T cell receptor beta chain is from a study of T cell responses to AZD1222 COVID-19 vaccine. Study in general: Second-dose groups at about 4 or about 12 weeks were pooled. Study results and caveats: White British donors predominated, females outnumbered males, and clonal diversity was possibly underestimated. Reports say nearly half of spike-specific TCRs go after unmutated variant regions.

As to this clone: What it binds is unknown.

V lost 5 bases and J 3 bases, leaving 19 bases between the germline ends. This CDR3 is built from 16 residues. Germline lookup yields CDR1 LNHDA and CDR2 SQIVND (reference sequence). Produced via immunoSEQ multiplex PCR; TCRdb's table is partial and in-frame only. Found here are about 120,000 clones, 85% to 90% of them singletons; the top ten hold over 3%. This receptor was obtained from an adult in good health. Sample: peripheral blood, taken on day 0 of AZD1222 vaccination. This chain connects TRBV19 to TRBJ1-1; tentative D call: TRBD1 (6 bases). The CDR3 loop is CASSRGGQGGDTEAFF. CDR3 sequence (DNA): TGTGCCAGTAGTCGTGGGGGGCAGGGAGGGGACACTGAAGCTTTCTTT. Complete variable domain (other parts from reference TRBV19 and TRBJ1-1): DGGITQSPKYLFRKEGQNVTLSCEQNLNHDAMYWYRQDPGQGLRLIYYSQIVNDFQKGDIAEGYSVSREKKESFPLTVTSAQKNPTAFYLCASSRGGQGGDTEAFFGQGTRLTVV.